A selection of T cell receptor beta chains follows, all from one sample in a study of lymphopenia after photon versus proton radiotherapy. Libraries were prepared by immunoSEQ multiplex PCR; TCRdb keeps only in-frame clonotypes and omits some of them. Of tens of thousands of clones listed, around 87% are singletons. This specimen was peripheral blood, taken from a patient treated with proton-based radiotherapy. The receptors come from a man older than 75 with esophageal cancer. CDR3s include the opening cysteine and the closing phenylalanine or tryptophan. The D gene is left open where the match is weak. Rows may omit the clone size; those that give it use once, few, many or a size class.

TRBJ2-7 | TRBV29-1 | TRBD1 | - | CSVGSGTGGHEQYF | TGCAGCGTTGGATCCGGGACAGGGGGCCACGAGCAGTACTTC
TRBJ2-3 | TRBV4-1 | - | - | CASSRNPSLSTDTQYF | TGCGCCAGCAGCCGTAATCCTAGCTTAAGCACAGATACGCAGTATTTT
TRBJ2-1 | TRBV20-1 | - | - | CSAKSRAEQFF | TGCAGTGCTAAGTCCAGGGCTGAGCAGTTCTTC
TRBJ2-3 | TRBV7-2 | - | - | CASSLNVFTDTQYF | TGTGCCAGCAGCTTAAATGTCTTCACGGATACGCAGTATTTT
TRBJ2-2 | TRBV5-6 | - | - | CASSRGGGGELFF | TGTGCCAGCAGCCGTGGCGGCGGCGGGGAGCTGTTTTTT
TRBJ2-1 | TRBV6-5 | - | once | CASSPLDEQFF | TGTGCCAGCAGTCCACTGGATGAGCAGTTCTTC
TRBJ2-7 | TRBV7-9 | - | once | CASSGQFSSYEQYF | TGTGCCAGCAGTGGACAGTTTAGCTCCTACGAGCAGTACTTC
TRBJ2-7 | TRBV11-2 | - | - | CASSLSYGVSSYEQYF | TGTGCCAGCAGCTTATCATACGGGGTCAGCTCCTACGAGCAGTACTTC
TRBJ2-2 | TRBV10-2 | TRBD2 | - | CASRASGATFGELFF | TGCGCCAGCAGGGCTAGCGGGGCGACGTTCGGGGAGCTGTTTTTT
TRBJ1-1 | TRBV10-2 | - | few | CASSESSGYTEAFF | TGCGCCAGCAGTGAAAGTAGCGGCTACACTGAAGCTTTCTTT
TRBJ2-2 | TRBV28 | - | - | CASSLEGFTGELFF | TGTGCCAGCAGTTTAGAAGGTTTTACCGGGGAGCTGTTTTTT
TRBJ2-5 | TRBV7-9 | - | - | CASSPTETQYF | TGTGCCAGCAGCCCCACGGAGACCCAGTACTTC
TRBJ2-2 | TRBV6-5 | - | - | CASSKGRFGTGELFF | TGTGCCAGCAGTAAGGGACGCTTCGGCACCGGGGAGCTGTTTTTT
TRBJ2-7 | TRBV9 | - | - | CASSAEGILQYF | TGTGCCAGCAGCGCTGAGGGAATTTTGCAGTACTTC
TRBJ2-4 | TRBV29-1 | TRBD1 | - | CSVSRLDRGRAIQYF | TGCAGCGTTTCCCGTCTGGACAGGGGGCGCGCCATTCAGTACTTC
TRBJ1-2 | TRBV4-3 | TRBD1 | - | CASSQDWGTGDTNYGYTF | TGCGCCAGCAGCCAAGATTGGGGGACAGGGGACACTAACTATGGCTACACCTTC
TRBJ1-6 | TRBV10-1 | - | - | CASSDPVGAYNSPLHF | TGCGCCAGCAGTGATCCGGTCGGGGCCTATAATTCACCCCTCCACTTT
TRBJ2-7 | TRBV19 | - | - | CASMGGAYEQYF | TGTGCCAGTATGGGTGGGGCCTACGAGCAGTACTTC
TRBJ2-1 | TRBV5-5 | - | once | CASSLGPSSYNEQFF | TGTGCCAGCAGCCTCGGGCCGAGCTCCTACAATGAGCAGTTCTTC
TRBJ2-1 | TRBV10-3 | TRBD2 | - | CAISDSSGRAYNEQFF | TGTGCCATCAGTGATTCTAGCGGGAGGGCCTACAATGAGCAGTTCTTC
TRBJ1-4 | TRBV21-1 | - | - | CASSDRDPEGLFF | TGTGCCAGCAGTGATAGGGACCCAGAGGGACTGTTTTTT
TRBJ2-1 | TRBV4-1 | - | - | CASSQGVGRSNEQFF | TGCGCCAGCAGCCAAGGCGTCGGGCGGTCCAATGAGCAGTTCTTC
TRBJ1-1 | TRBV19 | TRBD1 | - | CASSIEGTGMNTEAFF | TGTGCCAGTAGTATAGAAGGGACAGGAATGAACACTGAAGCTTTCTTT
TRBJ2-3 | TRBV7-2 | TRBD2 | - | CASSLGPSGGAGDTQYF | TGTGCCAGCAGCTTAGGTCCTAGCGGGGGGGCCGGTGATACGCAGTATTTT
TRBJ1-1 | TRBV4-3 | - | - | CASSQARGMNTEAFF | TGCGCCAGCAGCCAAGCCCGTGGGATGAACACTGAAGCTTTCTTT
TRBJ2-3 | TRBV18 | - | once | CASSQGQWGRADTQYF | TGTGCCAGCTCCCAAGGACAGTGGGGTAGGGCAGATACGCAGTATTTT
TRBJ1-4 | TRBV7-9 | TRBD1 | once | CASSLGGQGNEKLFF | TGTGCCAGCAGCCTGGGAGGACAGGGGAATGAAAAACTGTTTTTT
TRBJ2-7 | TRBV7-2 | TRBD2 | - | CASSLAGGPGEQYF | TGTGCCAGCAGCTTAGCGGGAGGGCCGGGGGAGCAGTACTTC
TRBJ2-7 | TRBV27 | TRBD2 | - | CASRQAGAYEQYF | TGTGCCAGCAGGCAAGCGGGAGCCTACGAGCAGTACTTC
TRBJ1-3 | TRBV12-2 | - | - | CASRFRTGPGDTIYF | TGTGCAAGTCGCTTCAGGACAGGACCGGGGGACACCATATATTTT
TRBJ2-1 | TRBV6-6 | TRBD1 | - | CASSQGQAEQFF | TGTGCCAGCAGCCAGGGACAGGCGGAGCAGTTCTTC
TRBJ2-5 | TRBV6-5 | TRBD2 | - | CASSSGSGVETQYF | TGTGCCAGCAGTTCGGGTAGCGGGGTGGAGACCCAGTACTTC
TRBJ2-5 | TRBV29-1 | - | - | CSVVRVYRETQYF | TGCAGCGTTGTAAGGGTGTACCGAGAGACCCAGTACTTC
TRBJ1-5 | TRBV6-5 | - | - | CASSPNRANQPQHF | TGTGCCAGCAGTCCCAACAGGGCCAATCAGCCCCAGCATTTT
TRBJ1-5 | TRBV19 | - | - | CASSIDRAGGGRIWPQHF | TGTGCCAGTAGTATAGATCGAGCGGGCGGGGGCCGCATCTGGCCCCAGCATTTT
TRBJ2-7 | TRBV2 | TRBD1 | few | CASSAWTGSYEQYF | TGTGCCAGCAGTGCCTGGACAGGTAGCTACGAGCAGTACTTC
TRBJ1-2 | TRBV9 | TRBD1 | - | CASSVWTGGHGYTF | TGTGCCAGCAGCGTTTGGACAGGGGGACATGGCTACACCTTC
TRBJ2-3 | TRBV10-1 | TRBD2 | - | CASSGGTSGSLTDTQYF | TGCGCCAGCAGTGGGGGGACTAGCGGGAGTCTGACAGATACGCAGTATTTT
TRBJ2-1 | TRBV10-3 | - | - | CAISPPGLGAFF | TGTGCCATCAGTCCCCCGGGACTTGGGGCGTTCTTC
TRBJ2-1 | TRBV2 | TRBD1 | - | CASHRDSHSYNEQFF | TGTGCCAGCCACCGGGACAGCCATTCCTACAATGAGCAGTTCTTC
TRBJ2-1 | TRBV5-8 | TRBD1 | - | CASRDRERTTNEQFF | TGTGCCAGCCGGGACAGGGAACGGACTACCAATGAGCAGTTCTTC
TRBJ2-3 | TRBV28 | TRBD1 | - | CASSSRTGSRSLSQYF | TGTGCCAGCAGTTCCCGGACAGGGAGCCGATCCTTGTCGCAGTATTTT